One and the same sample provided the 17 T cell receptor beta chains below, sequenced in a study of T cell clones after liver transplantation. Some clones are missing from TCRdb's copy, which holds only in-frame ones; the method was immunoSEQ multiplex PCR. This table has 85,000 to 130,000 clones, approximately 78% appearing once. The sequences come from CD4+ T cells from blood, collected before liver transplant. These receptors all stem from a human donor who received a liver transplant.

This chain connects TRBV9 to TRBJ2-3, with D perhaps TRBD1 or TRBD2 (6 bases each). This CDR3 region has 16 residues. V shed 0 bases and J shed 0 bases, with 11 bases lying between them. In germline, CDR1 is SGDLS, CDR2 YYNGEE. The CDR3 loop reads CASSVGGGSSTDTQYF. The CDR3 bases are TGTGCCAGCAGCGTAGGAGGGGGGTCTAGCACAGATACGCAGTATTTT.

V gene TRBV9 combines with J gene TRBJ2-1, with 7 bases aligning to TRBD1. This CDR3 is built from 16 residues. Germline V lookup: CDR1 SGDLS, CDR2 YYNGEE. V lost 0 bases, J lost 0 bases, and 3 bases stayed unmatched. The CDR3: CASSVAEGASYNEQFF. CDR3 coding DNA: TGTGCCAGCAGCGTAGCTGAGGGGGCCTCCTACAATGAGCAGTTCTTC.

This clone was recorded only once. At one boundary the junction diverges from the germline segment, which might be a read error. V and J are TRBV5-1 and TRBJ1-2; D may be TRBD1 (5 bases). Germline lookup yields CDR1 SGHRS and CDR2 YFSETQ. The CDR3 sequence is 15 residues long. CDR3 residues: CASSLGGREIYGYTF. For the CDR3, the DNA is TGCGCCAGCAGTTTGGGAGGCAGGGAGATATATGGCTACACCTTC.

The gene calls are TRBV19 and TRBJ2-3; D tentatively fits TRBD1 or TRBD2 (6 bases each). Germline V gene data show CDR1 as LNHDA and CDR2 as SQIVND (reference sequence). Trimming left V 3 bases short and J 0 bases short, with 19 bases between. The CDR3 contains 18 residues. The CDR3 nucleotides are TGTGCCAGTAGTATTTACGGGGGCCGTTCTTCTAGCACAGATACGCAGTATTTT. Translating gives CASSIYGGRSSSTDTQYF. The entire variable domain, with the rest obtained from reference TRBV19 and TRBJ2-3, is as follows: DGGITQSPKYLFRKEGQNVTLSCEQNLNHDAMYWYRQDPGQGLRLIYYSQIVNDFQKGDIAEGYSVSREKKESFPLTVTSAQKNPTAFYLCASSIYGGRSSSTDTQYFGPGTRLTVL.

V usage is TRBV19 and J usage is TRBJ1-2, with 12 nucleotides matching TRBD1. This CDR3 has 17 amino acids. After removal of 6 bases from V and 0 bases from J, the junction contained 8 bases not matched to a gene. In germline, CDR1 is LNHDA, CDR2 SQIVND (reference sequence). CDR3 nucleotides: TGTGCCAGTAGGTCTGGGACAGGGGGCCCTACTAACTATGGCTACACCTTC. This codes for CASRSGTGGPTNYGYTF.

This clone appeared a few times. At the DNA level, this CDR3 is encoded by other sequences in the same sample as well. The CDR3 spells CASSLPAYNEQFF. The CDR3, as DNA: TGTGCCAGCAGCTTGCCCGCCTACAATGAGCAGTTCTTC. The chain is built from TRBV7-2 and TRBJ2-1; D call uncertain. CDR3 length: 13 residues. V was clipped by 3 bases and J by 2 bases, with 5 bases between them. The germline gives CDR1 SGHTA, CDR2 FQGNSA.

The CDR3 region is CASSLINRNTGELFF. CDR3 in DNA: TGTGCCAGCAGTTTAATAAACAGAAACACCGGGGAGCTGTTTTTT. The V call is TRBV27, the J call TRBJ2-2, with D unclear. The V end was cut by 2 bases, the J end by 2 bases, with 9 bases between. Germline assignment: CDR1 MNHEY and CDR2 SMNVEV (reference sequence). The CDR3 is 15 residues long.

The chain has TRBV6-1 and TRBJ2-1; TRBD2 matches 15 bases. The CDR3 contains 17 residues. Trimming removed 2 bases from V and 7 bases from J; junction bases left unmatched: 6. The germline V gene has CDR1 MNHNS and CDR2 SASEGT. CDR3 protein: CASSEPGLAGGFNEQFF. The CDR3 DNA reads TGTGCCAGCAGTGAACCGGGACTAGCGGGGGGTTTTAATGAGCAGTTCTTC.

The rearrangement links TRBV6-6 to TRBJ2-2, with TRBD1 matching over 9 bases. The CDR3 is made up of 16 amino acids. In germline, CDR1 is MNHNY, CDR2 SVGAGI (reference sequence). The ends lost 6 bases at V and 4 bases at J; junction bases unmatched: 9. CDR3 sequence reads: CASSTPGTGITGELFF. CDR3 DNA sequence: TGTGCCAGCAGCACCCCCGGGACAGGGATCACCGGGGAGCTGTTTTTT.

This CDR3 reads CASTPGEYQPQHF. CDR3 nucleotide sequence: TGTGCCAGCACCCCAGGGGAGTATCAGCCCCAGCATTTT. The chain uses TRBV28 and TRBJ1-5, with D possibly TRBD1 on 6 matching bases. The germline CDR1 and CDR2 sequences are MDHEN and SYDVKM. The length of the CDR3 is 13 residues. Trimming pared 7 bases from V and 5 bases from J, leaving 12 bases between. The entire variable domain, with the rest obtained from reference TRBV28 and TRBJ1-5, is as follows: DVKVTQSSRYLVKRTGEKVFLECVQDMDHENMFWYRQDPGLGLRLIYFSYDVKMKEKGDIPEGYSVSREKKERFSLILESASTNQTSMYLCASTPGEYQPQHFGDGTRLSIL.

This clone was found a few times. Distinct nucleotide sequences in the sample also encode this CDR3. The chain has TRBV19 and TRBJ1-1, with D perhaps matching TRBD1 (6 bases). The ends were cut back, 1 base at V and 1 base at J, with 7 bases in the middle. Germline CDR1 reads LNHDA; CDR2 reads SQIVND (reference sequence). This CDR3 has 14 residues. CDR3: CASSIGGGNTEAFF. The CDR3 coding sequence is TGTGCCAGTAGTATAGGAGGGGGGAACACTGAAGCTTTCTTT.

The rearrangement links TRBV5-1 to TRBJ2-1; TRBD1 is a possible D gene (5 bases). Germline V lookup: CDR1 SGHRS, CDR2 YFSETQ. The CDR3 has 16 residues. V lost 2 bases to trimming and J lost 2 bases, with 14 bases between them. The CDR3 protein is CASSLRGATAYNEQFF. CDR3 nucleotides: TGCGCCAGCAGCTTACGAGGAGCGACAGCCTACAATGAGCAGTTCTTC.

V usage is TRBV28 and J usage is TRBJ1-5; 10 bases match TRBD1. V gave up 2 bases and J gave up 9 bases; unmatched junction bases: 7. CDR3 length equals 15 residues. Germline CDR1 and CDR2: MDHEN and SYDVKM. The CDR3 DNA reads as TGTGCCAGCAGTTTACCGGGGACAGGGGTAAGGCCCCAGCATTTT. Translating it yields CASSLPGTGVRPQHF.

The J gene is TRBJ2-2, the V gene TRBV13, with D hard to call. The CDR3 length is 15 residues. The V gene lost 8 bases and the J gene lost 6 bases, with 19 bases spanning the gap. Germline values: CDR1 PRHDT, CDR2 FYEKMQ (reference sequence). The CDR3 region is CASVHRLLQSGELFF. As DNA, the CDR3 is TGTGCCAGCGTTCATCGACTGCTACAGTCCGGGGAGCTGTTTTTT. Using reference TRBV13 and TRBJ2-2 for the parts outside the CDR3, the full variable domain is AAGVIQSPRHLIKEKRETATLKCYPIPRHDTVYWYQQGPGQDPQFLISFYEKMQSDKGSIPDRFSAQQFSDYHSELNMSSLELGDSALYFCASVHRLLQSGELFFGEGSRLTVL.

This rearrangement joins TRBV7-2 to TRBJ1-2; D is unclear. Trimming took 1 base from V and 5 from J, leaving 8 bases between them. This CDR3 spans 13 amino acids. The germline V gene has CDR1 SGHTA and CDR2 FQGNSA. DNA of the CDR3: TGTGCCAGCAGCTTAGGGCGGGCGTATGGCTACACCTTC. Protein product: CASSLGRAYGYTF. Full variable domain (missing parts from reference TRBV7-2 and TRBJ1-2): GAGVSQSPSNKVTEKGKDVELRCDPISGHTALYWYRQSLGQGLEFLIYFQGNSAPDKSGLPSDRFSAERTGGSVSTLTIQRTQQEDSAVYLCASSLGRAYGYTFGSGTRLTVV.

The chain links TRBV7-3 to TRBJ1-1; TRBD1 matches at 9 bases. The V segment lost 4 bases and the J segment 1 base; nucleotides outside the gene matches: 1. This CDR3 is 14 amino acids long. Per germline, CDR1 SGHTA and CDR2 FQGTGA. The CDR3 nucleotides are TGTGCCAGCAGCTCACAGGGGGCGAACACTGAAGCTTTCTTT. It encodes CASSSQGANTEAFF. The complete variable domain, with remaining parts taken from reference TRBV7-3 and TRBJ1-1, reads GAGVSQTPSNKVTEKGKYVELRCDPISGHTALYWYRQSLGQGPEFLIYFQGTGAADDSGLPNDRFFAVRPEGSVSTLKIQRTERGDSAVYLCASSSQGANTEAFFGQGTRLTVV.

This chain joins TRBV27 and TRBJ2-7, with D possibly matching TRBD2 (6 bases). CDR3 size: 15 residues. CDR1 is MNHEY, CDR2 SMNVEV, per germline (reference sequence). V gave up 3 bases and J gave up 0 bases, with 12 bases separating them. Here the CDR3 DNA reads TGTGCCAGCAGTTTCCTCGGGGGTCCCTCCTACGAGCAGTACTTC. It encodes CASSFLGGPSYEQYF.